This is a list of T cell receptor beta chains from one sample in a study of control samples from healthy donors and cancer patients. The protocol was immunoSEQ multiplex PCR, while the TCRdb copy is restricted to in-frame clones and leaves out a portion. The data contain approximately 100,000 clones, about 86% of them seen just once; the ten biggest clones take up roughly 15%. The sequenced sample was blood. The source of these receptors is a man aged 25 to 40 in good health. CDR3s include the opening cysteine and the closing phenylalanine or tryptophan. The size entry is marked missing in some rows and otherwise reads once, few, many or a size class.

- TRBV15 CATSRDLDYDTQYF
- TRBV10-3 CAISEMGNTEAFF
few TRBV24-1 CATSESRGEDTGELFF
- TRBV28 CATNAGGSYNEQFF
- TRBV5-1 CASRDGRVPNGPAETQYF
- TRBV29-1 CSVEMSGVFNEQFF
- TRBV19 CASSQQGFGNTIYF
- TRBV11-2 CASSLFEKLFF
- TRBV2 CASSEGILTEAFF
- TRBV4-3 CASSQAQGLDYGYTF
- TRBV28 CASSWRDNQPQHF
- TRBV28 CASRALVNYGYTF
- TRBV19 CASSLGQSNTEAFF
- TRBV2 CASTGSASGASYEQYF
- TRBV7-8 CASSLGGLAWNEQFF
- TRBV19 CASAWGNPNYGYTF
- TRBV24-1 CATSDPDRGNTIYF
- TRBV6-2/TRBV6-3 CASSYWEGPDEQYF
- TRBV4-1 CASSQGDGGQWKLFF
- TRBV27 CASSLSNYGSGDEQYF
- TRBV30 CAWSLQGNYGYTF
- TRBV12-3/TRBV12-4 CASSLSRGYTF
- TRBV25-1 CASSDGWGYTF
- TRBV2 CASPGQTLNEQFF
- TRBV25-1 CAIQLAGSDTQYF
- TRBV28 CASSPPGETQYF
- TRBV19 CASSIPWTGGVGKLFF
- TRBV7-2 CASSLEYSALPEEQFF
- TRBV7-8 CASSPSLWSGATYPNEQFF
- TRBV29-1 CSPPASGNSTDTQYF
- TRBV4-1 CASSQTPRFGETQYF
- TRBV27 CASRTRTPNTEAFF
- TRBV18 CASSPRTAEAFF
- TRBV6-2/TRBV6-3 CASSPGLAGARLRSYNEQFF
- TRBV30 CAWRRGGVYEQYF
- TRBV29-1 CSALQGWFSEAFF
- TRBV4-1 CASSLQERTETNYEQYF
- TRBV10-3 CAISGGPGTEAFF
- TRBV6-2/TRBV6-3 CASSYSAGAYNEQFF
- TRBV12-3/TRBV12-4 CAVRARFTGELFF
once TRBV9 CASSEDRAYNEQFF
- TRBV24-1 CATSRGTSGTQETQYF
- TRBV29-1 CSVMALTGAIGSTF
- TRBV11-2 CASSLGRGRRDTQYF
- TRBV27 CASSLSGGATYEQYF
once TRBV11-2 CASSLDREQFF
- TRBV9 CASSDRGAGNTIYF
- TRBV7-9 CASSLPGTQDHF
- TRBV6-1 CASSKGGLRGNQPQHF
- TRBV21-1 CASSKKIYDRGLFNYGYTF
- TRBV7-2 CASSLTPGHVQQETQYF
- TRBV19 CATQVGGSGYTF
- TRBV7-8 CASSLPGNRNEQFF
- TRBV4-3 CASSQDRLDRGFYGYTF
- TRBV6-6 CASTGRPADTQYF
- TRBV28 CASTRDRVGEQYF